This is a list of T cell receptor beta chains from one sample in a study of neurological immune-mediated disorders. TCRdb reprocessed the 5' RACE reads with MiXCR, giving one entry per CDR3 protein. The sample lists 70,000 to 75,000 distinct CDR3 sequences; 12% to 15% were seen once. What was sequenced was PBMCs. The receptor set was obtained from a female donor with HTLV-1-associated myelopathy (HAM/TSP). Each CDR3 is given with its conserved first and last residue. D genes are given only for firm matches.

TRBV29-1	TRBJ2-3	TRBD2	CSGSGGAGDTQYF
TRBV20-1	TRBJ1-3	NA	CSARAEFSGNTIYF
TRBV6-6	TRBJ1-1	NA	CASRGQYPEAFF
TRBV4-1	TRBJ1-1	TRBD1	CASSQEGYRGPVRAFF
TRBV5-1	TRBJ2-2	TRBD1	CASSAPGTANTGELFF
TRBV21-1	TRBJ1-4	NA	CASSKEKGRGPKLFF
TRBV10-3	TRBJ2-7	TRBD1	CAVTPGQPLGEQYF
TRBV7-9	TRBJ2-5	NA	CASSFGQSNQETQYF
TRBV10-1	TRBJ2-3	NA	CASSDVEGKPSTDTQYF
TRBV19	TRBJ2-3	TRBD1	CASSIRGQGASDTQYF
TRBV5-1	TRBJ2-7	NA	CASSPGGLDVQYF
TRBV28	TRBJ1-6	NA	CASSPFDGENSPLHF
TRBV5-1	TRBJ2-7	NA	CASSLENEQYF
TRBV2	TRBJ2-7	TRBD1	CAYDKDRGREQYF
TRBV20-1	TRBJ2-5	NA	CSAPSGSLAVGTQYF
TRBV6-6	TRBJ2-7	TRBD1	CASSYWGQGYEQYF
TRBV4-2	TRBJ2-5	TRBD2	CASSQDRTSGGEYQETQYF
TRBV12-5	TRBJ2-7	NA	CASGFPRVSSYEQYF
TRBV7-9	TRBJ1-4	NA	CASSSTDRVVGPNEKLFF
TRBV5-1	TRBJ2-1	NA	CASSLFGANNEQFF
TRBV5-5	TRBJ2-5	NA	CASSLQPQETQYF
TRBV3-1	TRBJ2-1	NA	CASSPSTGSSYNEQFF
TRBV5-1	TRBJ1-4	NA	CASQNGRPNEKLFF
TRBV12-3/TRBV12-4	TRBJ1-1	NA	CASSVESGLGTEAFF
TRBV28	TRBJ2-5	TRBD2	CASSPLPGLADFQETQYF
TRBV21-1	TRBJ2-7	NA	CASSLERVSSYEQYF
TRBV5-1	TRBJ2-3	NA	CASSLTVVPDTQYF
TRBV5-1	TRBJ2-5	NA	CASRDPQETQYF
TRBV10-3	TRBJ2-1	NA	CAISPGGVEQFF
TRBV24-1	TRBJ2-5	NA	CATSVDSPAGETQYF
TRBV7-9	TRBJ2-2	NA	CVARGAPTGELFF
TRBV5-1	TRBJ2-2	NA	CASSLAANTGELFF
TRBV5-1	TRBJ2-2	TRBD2	CASSLDAGGNTGELFF
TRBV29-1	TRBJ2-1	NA	CSVEGFGNEQFF
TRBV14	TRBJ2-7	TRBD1	CASSQGRQGVYEQYF
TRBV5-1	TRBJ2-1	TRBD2	CASSRSGGAINEQFF
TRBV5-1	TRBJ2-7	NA	CASSLGTGPAYEQYF
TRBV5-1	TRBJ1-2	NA	CASSYRPGVIYGYTF
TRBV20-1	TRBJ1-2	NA	CSARDTVAGSFGYTF
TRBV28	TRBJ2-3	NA	CASSSRQVRGDTQYF
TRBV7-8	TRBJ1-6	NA	CASTRSRGPGRSPLHF
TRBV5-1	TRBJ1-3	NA	CASSLLGPSSGNTIYF
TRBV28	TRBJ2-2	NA	CASSLGQANTGELFF
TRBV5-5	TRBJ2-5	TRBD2	CASSPVPAGGRETQYF
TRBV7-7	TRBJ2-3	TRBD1	CASSTGQGLQYF
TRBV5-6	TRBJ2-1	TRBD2	CASSFGLAVDNEQFF